This T cell receptor beta chain comes out of a study of shared clonotypes between healthy human individuals. Libraries were prepared by immunoSEQ multiplex PCR; TCRdb keeps only in-frame clonotypes and omits some of them. The table shows 2 million to 2.5 million clones, with more than 85% occurring only once. The CDR3 length is 14 residues. In germline, CDR1 is SQVTM, CDR2 ANQGSEA. V was trimmed by 5 bases and J by 7 bases, leaving 17 bases between them. The TCR was taken from a man aged 18 to 30 in good health. Some clones in this sample may be carry-over from other donors' samples. The chain combines TRBV29-1 with TRBJ2-2, with a weak D call TRBD2 (5 bases). The sample was naive CD4+ T cells from PBMCs. As for subset: CD45RA+ positively selected. The CDR3 protein is CSVPAGQSGGELFF. CDR3 DNA: TGCAGCGTTCCCGCGGGCCAATCTGGCGGGGAGCTGTTTTTT.